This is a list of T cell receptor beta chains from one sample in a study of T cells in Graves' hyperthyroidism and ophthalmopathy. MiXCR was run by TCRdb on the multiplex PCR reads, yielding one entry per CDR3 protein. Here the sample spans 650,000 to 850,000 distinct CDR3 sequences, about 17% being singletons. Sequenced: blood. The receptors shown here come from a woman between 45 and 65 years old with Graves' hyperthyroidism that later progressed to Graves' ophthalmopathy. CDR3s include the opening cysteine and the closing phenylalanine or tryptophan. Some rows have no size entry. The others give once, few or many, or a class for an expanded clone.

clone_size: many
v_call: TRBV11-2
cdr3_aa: CASSLASGSASDEQFF

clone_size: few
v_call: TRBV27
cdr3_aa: CASSREEGTEAFF

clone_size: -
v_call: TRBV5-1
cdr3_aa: CASSLHGNYGYAF

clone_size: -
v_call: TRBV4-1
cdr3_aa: CASSHPGGGWRGYTF

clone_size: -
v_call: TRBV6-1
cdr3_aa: CASSEVRGNSPLHF

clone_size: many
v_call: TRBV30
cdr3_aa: CAWSPREGEQYF

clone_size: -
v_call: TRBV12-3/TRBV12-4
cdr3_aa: CASTPGQTRNQPQHF

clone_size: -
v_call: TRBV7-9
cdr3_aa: CASSTSGGEPQHF

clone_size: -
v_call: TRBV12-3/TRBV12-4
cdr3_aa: CASSFNVNYGYTF

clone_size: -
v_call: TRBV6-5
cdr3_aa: CASSYGTGTGTEAFF

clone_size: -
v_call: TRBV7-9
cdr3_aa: CASSPLARGEKLFF

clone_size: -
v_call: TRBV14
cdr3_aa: CASSQVLNIQYF

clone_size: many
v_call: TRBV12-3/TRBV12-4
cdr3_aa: CASSFLTGGTRVNTEAFF

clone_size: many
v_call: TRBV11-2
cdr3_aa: CASKPTGRIPNTGELFF

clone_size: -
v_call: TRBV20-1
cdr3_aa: CSCGETVSGNTIYF

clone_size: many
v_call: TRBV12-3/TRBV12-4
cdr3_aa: CASSKGVGELFF

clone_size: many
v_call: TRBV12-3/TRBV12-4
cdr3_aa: CASSSPGQGPSNQPQHF

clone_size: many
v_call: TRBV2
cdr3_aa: CASSEKGIGTVNYGYTF

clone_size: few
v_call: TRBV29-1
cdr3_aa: CSVVPPVSGGVELGNEQFF

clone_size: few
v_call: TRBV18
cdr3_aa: CASSGGHPNTGELFF